The 27 T cell receptor beta chains below come from one sample, sequenced in a study of blood T cell repertoires in COVID-19. Profiling relied on immunoSEQ multiplex PCR, and the TCRdb table lists in-frame clones only, not all of them. The table records approximately 150,000 clones, over 90% of them present only once. Sequencing was done on a sample of peripheral blood. The origin of the receptors is a woman between 55 and 75 years old with COVID-19, enrolled during active disease.

The chain joins TRBV19 to TRBJ1-2, with TRBD1 identical over 9 bases. V lost 4 bases and J lost 5; bases outside the gene matches: 11. The germline V gene encodes CDR1 LNHDA and CDR2 SQIVND (reference sequence). This CDR3 has 16 amino acids. The CDR3 DNA is TGTGCCAGTAGTACCCTCCGAGGGGACAGGGAATATGGCTACACCTTC. Its translation: CASSTLRGDREYGYTF.

The genes are TRBV9 and TRBJ2-3, with TRBD2 matching 9 bases. CDR3 length equals 14 residues. Germline V CDR1 and CDR2: SGDLS, YYNGEE. Germline trimming cut 3 bases from V and 7 bases from J; bases unmatched to any gene: 6. The CDR3 reads CASSASGVTNTQYF. CDR3 DNA: TGTGCCAGCAGCGCTAGCGGGGTGACGAATACGCAGTATTTT.

This clone was recorded a few times. The V gene is TRBV6-2 or TRBV6-3, the J gene TRBJ1-2, with 8 bases lining up with TRBD1. The CDR3 loop spans 15 amino acids. The V segment lost 0 bases and the J segment 6 bases; nucleotides outside the gene matches: 6. Per the germline V gene, CDR1 is MNHEY and CDR2 is SVGEGT. In nucleotides, the CDR3 is TGTGCCAGCAGTTACTCGGCAGGGGGCTTGAATGGCTACACCTTC. This encodes CASSYSAGGLNGYTF.

About this clone itself: Other DNA sequences in the same sample also yield this CDR3. The chain couples TRBV7-3 to TRBJ2-1, with 11 bases fitting TRBD2. The germline V gene has CDR1 SGHTA and CDR2 FQGTGA. The CDR3 is 14 residues long. V shed 6 bases and J 3 bases; nucleotides not matched to a gene: 1. The CDR3 DNA sequence: TGTGCCAGCAGTACTAGCGGGGGCTACAATGAGCAGTTCTTC. Translation gives CASSTSGGYNEQFF. The variable domain in full, with the rest retrieved from reference TRBV7-3 and TRBJ2-1, is GAGVSQTPSNKVTEKGKYVELRCDPISGHTALYWYRQSLGQGPEFLIYFQGTGAADDSGLPNDRFFAVRPEGSVSTLKIQRTERGDSAVYLCASSTSGGYNEQFFGPGTRLTVL.

The V call is TRBV5-4, the J call TRBJ1-1; the match to TRBD1 covers 7 bases. From germline, CDR1 is SGHNT and CDR2 YYREEE (reference sequence). J was trimmed by 3 bases and V by 3 bases; bases with no gene match: 2. This CDR3 is built from 13 residues. CDR3 region: CASSSTGYTEAFF. DNA of the CDR3: TGTGCCAGCAGCTCGACAGGGTACACTGAAGCTTTCTTT.

V and J are TRBV6-2 or TRBV6-3 and TRBJ2-3, with 8 bases matching TRBD1. The CDR3 runs 14 residues. Germline V lookup: CDR1 MNHEY, CDR2 SVGEGT. The ends lost 6 bases at V and 4 bases at J; junction bases unmatched: 6. This chain's CDR3 is CASSLQGGPDTQYF. CDR3 in DNA: TGTGCCAGCAGCTTACAGGGGGGTCCAGATACGCAGTATTTT.

This chain uses TRBV27 with TRBJ2-7; maybe TRBD1 (7 bases). The germline V and J ends were trimmed by 9 bases and 3 bases, with 18 bases remaining between them. This CDR3 is built from 14 residues. CDR1 and CDR2 from the germline V gene are MNHEY and SMNVEV (reference sequence). Written as DNA, the CDR3 is TGTGCCAGGACAGGGACTCCCCACGACTACGAGCAGTACTTC. This sequence encodes CARTGTPHDYEQYF.

The J gene is TRBJ1-6, the V gene TRBV5-1, with D perhaps TRBD1 (5 bases). The length of the CDR3 is 15 residues. Germline V gene lookup returns CDR1 SGHRS and CDR2 YFSETQ. Trimming took 2 bases from V and 5 from J, leaving 11 bases between them. CDR3 sequence reads: CASSLLQENNSPLHF. The CDR3 DNA is TGCGCCAGCAGCTTACTACAGGAGAATAATTCACCCCTCCACTTT. Variable domain in full (rest from reference TRBV5-1 and TRBJ1-6): KAGVTQTPRYLIKTRGQQVTLSCSPISGHRSVSWYQQTPGQGLQFLFEYFSETQRNKGNFPGRFSGRQFSNSRSEMNVSTLELGDSALYLCASSLLQENNSPLHFGNGTRLTVT.

The chain couples TRBV2 to TRBJ2-1, with TRBD1 matching over 10 bases. Germline V gives CDR1 SNHLY, CDR2 FYNNEI. This CDR3 has 16 residues. V lost 3 bases and J lost 6; bases outside the gene matches: 8. CDR3 sequence (DNA): TGTGCCAGCAGTGAGCGTACCGGGACAGGGGTCAATGAGCAGTTCTTC. Amino acids: CASSERTGTGVNEQFF.

This sequence joins TRBV29-1 and TRBJ1-1; D unclear. The CDR3 is made up of 12 amino acids. The V gene's germline CDR1 is SQVTM and CDR2 ANQGSEA. The germline V and J ends were trimmed by 2 bases and 4 bases, with 8 bases remaining between them. The CDR3 region has the DNA TGCAGCGTTGAACCCGGGAGCACTGAAGCTTTCTTT. It translates to CSVEPGSTEAFF.

This chain uses TRBV7-2 with TRBJ1-2, with TRBD1 matching over 7 bases. With 4 bases clipped from V and 4 bases from J, the junction kept 12 bases outside the gene matches. CDR1 is SGHTA, CDR2 FQGNSA, per germline. The CDR3 spans 16 residues. In nucleotides, the CDR3 is TGTGCCAGCAGCTCAGCTAACCGTGGGGACAGCTATGGCTACACCTTC. Translated, it gives CASSSANRGDSYGYTF.

V gene TRBV11-3 combines with J gene TRBJ2-5; D unclear. From germline, CDR1 is SGHNT and CDR2 YENEEA. The CDR3 runs 12 residues. Trimming took off 0 bases at V and 5 bases at J, with 4 bases between the two ends. CDR3: CASSLDRETQYF. The CDR3 DNA follows: TGTGCCAGCAGCTTAGACCGGGAGACCCAGTACTTC.

As concerns this clone: Distinct nucleotide sequences in the sample also encode this CDR3. V usage is TRBV19 and J usage is TRBJ1-1, with a weak D call TRBD1 (6 bases). The CDR3 extends over 14 amino acids. CDR1 and CDR2 from the germline V gene are LNHDA and SQIVND (reference sequence). The V end was cut by 5 bases, the J end by 4 bases, with 14 bases between. The CDR3 here is CASSFGQGSTEAFF. In DNA, the CDR3 is TGTGCCAGTAGTTTCGGGCAGGGGAGCACTGAAGCTTTCTTT.

The chain joins TRBV27 to TRBJ1-4; 7 bases line up with TRBD1. Per the germline V gene, CDR1 is MNHEY and CDR2 is SMNVEV (reference sequence). The CDR3 totals 12 residues. Trimming took 8 bases from V and 7 from J; bases not matched to a gene: 4. The CDR3 bases are TGTGCCAGCGGCAACAGGGGTGAAAAACTGTTTTTT. Residues: CASGNRGEKLFF.

V gene TRBV4-3 combines with J gene TRBJ2-3; 9 nucleotides align to TRBD1. Germline CDR1 is LGHNA and CDR2 is YSLEER. The CDR3 spans 15 residues. Unmatched junction bases numbered 3, after V lost 2 bases and J lost 3 bases. CDR3 nucleotides: TGCGCCAGCAGCCAATCCGGACAGGGGACAGATACGCAGTATTTT. Residues: CASSQSGQGTDTQYF.

CDR3 in DNA: TGTGCCAGCAGTGGTACAGGGGGCAGTCAGCCCCAGCATTTT. This translates into CASSGTGGSQPQHF. V usage is TRBV2 and J usage is TRBJ1-5; 9 bases agree with TRBD1. Germline V gene data show CDR1 as SNHLY and CDR2 as FYNNEI. The J segment lost 6 bases and the V segment lost 4 bases, leaving 4 bases of the junction unmatched. The CDR3 runs to 14 residues.

This chain links TRBV6-2 or TRBV6-3 with TRBJ1-4, with a tentative D call TRBD1 (6 bases). This CDR3 comprises 14 residues. Germline V gene sequence: CDR1 MNHEY, CDR2 SVGEGT. The V end was cut by 2 bases, the J end by 11 bases, with 15 bases between. The CDR3 coding sequence is TGTGCCAGCAGTTACCGGGCTACCACAGGGAAACTGTTTTTT. It codes for CASSYRATTGKLFF.

This rearrangement joins TRBV10-3 to TRBJ1-1; D gene unclear. The germline V gene encodes CDR1 ENHRY and CDR2 SYGVKD. The CDR3 runs to 13 residues. V lost 3 bases, J lost 1 base, and 6 bases lay in between. This chain's CDR3 is CAISDRGNTEAFF. In nucleotides, the CDR3 is TGTGCCATCAGTGATCGGGGGAACACTGAAGCTTTCTTT.

The genes are TRBV5-1 and TRBJ2-2; 8 nucleotides line up with TRBD1. The CDR3 is 19 residues long. Germline V gives CDR1 SGHRS, CDR2 YFSETQ. With 4 bases clipped from V and 4 bases from J, the junction kept 18 bases outside the gene matches. DNA for the CDR3: TGCGCCAGCAGCCTTCTGGGACAGGAGAAAGCGGTTAGCACCGGGGAGCTGTTTTTT. Protein sequence: CASSLLGQEKAVSTGELFF.

This clone has a single count. This chain uses TRBV14 with TRBJ1-2; 7 bases match TRBD1. Germline assignment: CDR1 SGHDN and CDR2 FVKESK. The CDR3 totals 15 residues. V trimming: 4 bases; J trimming: 7 bases; junction bases outside the gene matches: 12. CDR3 sequence: CASSLRRDSLGGYTF. For the CDR3, the DNA is TGTGCCAGCAGCCTGCGCCGGGACAGTCTCGGTGGCTACACCTTC.

This clone was observed a single time. This chain connects TRBV27 to TRBJ2-5; D might be TRBD1 (5 bases). Looked up from germline, CDR1 is MNHEY and CDR2 is SMNVEV (reference sequence). Trimming stripped 4 bases from V and 5 bases from J, with 11 bases between. This CDR3 region has 13 residues. CDR3 in amino acids: CASSSARAETQYF. DNA of the CDR3: TGTGCCAGCAGTTCGGCCAGGGCGGAGACCCAGTACTTC.

This rearrangement joins TRBV5-6 to TRBJ1-5; TRBD1 is a possible D gene (6 bases). CDR1 is SGHDT, CDR2 YYEEEE, per germline. The CDR3 has 16 residues. Trimming took off 4 bases at V and 2 bases at J, with 16 bases between the two ends. The CDR3 nucleotides read TGTGCCAGCAGCAGGGCACAGGGTTGGGGCAATCAGCCCCAGCATTTT. Its protein is CASSRAQGWGNQPQHF.

The rearrangement uses TRBV6-1 and TRBJ1-2; D perhaps matches TRBD1 (5 bases). CDR1 is MNHNS and CDR2 is SASEGT in the germline V gene. The CDR3 sequence is 15 residues long. Trimming removed 0 bases at V and 4 bases at J, with 12 bases between. The CDR3 DNA sequence: TGTGCCAGCAGTGAAGCAAAAGGGGTCGGCTATGGCTACACCTTC. It encodes CASSEAKGVGYGYTF.

The rearrangement links TRBV9 to TRBJ2-1; TRBD2 agrees at 7 bases. The CDR3 contains 14 residues. The germline CDR1 and CDR2 sequences are SGDLS and YYNGEE. Trimming removed 1 base from V and 8 bases from J; junction bases left unmatched: 6. In nucleotides, the CDR3 is TGTGCCAGCAGCGTATATATAGCGGGCGATGAGCAGTTCTTC. The encoded protein is CASSVYIAGDEQFF.

The rearrangement joins TRBV19 to TRBJ2-3, with TRBD2 matching over 8 bases. Germline CDR1 and CDR2: LNHDA and SQIVND (reference sequence). Trimming removed 5 bases from V and 2 bases from J; junction bases left unmatched: 6. This CDR3 has 15 amino acids. Written as DNA, the CDR3 is TGTGCCAGTAGTCGGGGCGGGGGGCCCACAGATACGCAGTATTTT. It specifies CASSRGGGPTDTQYF.

The rearrangement joins TRBV27 to TRBJ1-4; D remains unclear. The CDR3 sequence is 13 residues long. Germline V gene data show CDR1 as MNHEY and CDR2 as SMNVEV (reference sequence). The ends were cut back, 3 bases at V and 8 bases at J, with 10 bases in the middle. In nucleotides, the CDR3 is TGTGCCAGCAGTTTCGGAGGAGAGGAAAAACTGTTTTTT. Translating gives CASSFGGEEKLFF.

This clone was detected once. The J gene is TRBJ2-4, the V gene TRBV4-2; 9 bases fit TRBD1. After removal of 4 bases from V and 8 bases from J, the junction contained 18 bases not matched to a gene. This CDR3 region has 18 residues. CDR1 and CDR2 (germline): LGHNA, YNFKEQ. The CDR3 nucleotides are TGTGCCAGCAGCCGAGATCGGACCCGGGACAGGGTGATCGACATTCAGTACTTC. This gives the protein CASSRDRTRDRVIDIQYF.